The 32 T cell receptor beta chains below were found in one sample sequenced in a study of immune evolution from preneoplasia to lung adenocarcinoma. Data came from immunoSEQ multiplex PCR; TCRdb stores just in-frame clones and leaves some out. The sample yields some 10,000 clones, 76% seen once. The source material was FFPE normal lung tissue adjacent to the tumor. The receptor set was obtained from a person aged 60 to 70 with lung adenocarcinoma. Some clones in this sample may be carry-over from other donors' samples.

The rearrangement joins TRBV7-5 to TRBJ2-7; whether TRBD2, the table's D call, matches the DNA was not checked. TRBV7-5 is a pseudogene locus. CDR3 length: 11 amino acids. Here the CDR3 DNA reads TGTGCCAGAAGCTCCCCGTACGAGCAGTACTTC. Its protein is CARSSPYEQYF.

The rearrangement joins TRBV7-9 to TRBJ1-1; D is uncertain. This CDR3 is built from 14 residues. With 1 base removed from V and 1 base from J, the gap between germline ends came to 7 bases. The germline V gene encodes CDR1 SEHNR and CDR2 FQNEAQ (reference sequence). CDR3 bases: TGTGCCAGCAGCTTAGGACGGGAGAACACTGAAGCTTTCTTT. This encodes CASSLGRENTEAFF.

The table lists this clone with a few counts. The chain couples TRBV30 to TRBJ1-1; possible D gene TRBD1, 5 bases. The CDR3 is made up of 13 amino acids. The V gene lost 0 bases and the J gene lost 4 bases, with 9 bases spanning the gap. In germline, CDR1 is GTSNPN, CDR2 SVGIG (reference sequence). The CDR3 bases are TGTGCCTGGAGTGTTGGGGGGGGCACTGAAGCTTTCTTT. This codes for CAWSVGGGTEAFF.

This chain joins TRBV6-4 and TRBJ2-1; 9 bases fit TRBD2. The germline gives CDR1 MRHNA, CDR2 SNTAGT. This CDR3 has 15 residues. V shed 6 bases and J 4 bases; nucleotides not matched to a gene: 7. CDR3: CASSGRLAVYNEQFF. DNA of the CDR3: TGTGCCAGCAGCGGTAGACTAGCGGTTTACAATGAGCAGTTCTTC.

By sample share, this clone is medium-sized. The V call is TRBV7-3, the J call TRBJ2-3; possibly TRBD2 for D (5 bases). The V gene lost 1 base and the J gene lost 0 bases, with 5 bases spanning the gap. From germline, CDR1 is SGHTA and CDR2 FQGTGA. This CDR3 is 14 amino acids long. CDR3 bases: TGTGCCAGCAGCTTAAGCGGGAGCACAGATACGCAGTATTTT. Translating it yields CASSLSGSTDTQYF.

This clone was seen only a few times. The genes are TRBV5-4 and TRBJ1-2; D is unresolved. Per the germline V gene, CDR1 is SGHNT and CDR2 is YYREEE (reference sequence). The CDR3 has 16 amino acids. The ends were cut back, 3 bases at V and 7 bases at J, with 22 bases in the middle. CDR3 region: CASSSGGADLYGGYTF. The CDR3 DNA reads TGTGCCAGCAGCTCCGGTGGAGCCGACCTTTACGGTGGCTACACCTTC.

The chain links TRBV29-1 to TRBJ1-1, with D maybe TRBD1 (5 bases). The germline V and J ends were trimmed by 4 bases and 4 bases, with 10 bases remaining between them. CDR3 length: 12 amino acids. Germline assignment: CDR1 SQVTM and CDR2 ANQGSEA. As DNA, the CDR3 is TGCAGCGTTGTTTCCGGGGCCACTGAAGCTTTCTTT. Its translation: CSVVSGATEAFF.

The chain has TRBV29-1 and TRBJ2-7, with a weak D call TRBD2 (6 bases). CDR1 SQVTM and CDR2 ANQGSEA come from the germline V gene. The CDR3 is 12 residues long. The V end lost 6 bases, the J end lost 2 bases, and 11 bases lay between the germline ends. CDR3 loop: CSVQRTTYEQYF. The CDR3 nucleotides are TGCAGCGTGCAGAGGACTACCTACGAGCAGTACTTC.

This clone has only a few counts. The rearrangement uses TRBV5-5 and TRBJ1-1; D uncertain. There are 13 residues in the CDR3. V shed 4 bases and J shed 6 bases, with 13 bases lying between them. From germline, CDR1 is SGHKS and CDR2 YYEKEE (reference sequence). DNA for the CDR3: TGTGCCAGCAGCCGAGGGTTTCAGCCTGAAGCTTTCTTT. It specifies CASSRGFQPEAFF.

This rearrangement joins TRBV6-6 to TRBJ2-7; D is ambiguous. CDR3 length: 14 residues. Germline CDR1 and CDR2: MNHNY and SVGAGI (reference sequence). The V gene lost 9 bases and the J gene lost 6 bases, with 21 bases spanning the gap. The CDR3 spells CASRMTEPPREQYF. CDR3 nucleotide sequence: TGTGCCAGTAGAATGACGGAGCCTCCCCGCGAGCAGTACTTC.

The V gene is TRBV11-2, the J gene TRBJ2-7, with 7 bases that match TRBD1. The germline gives CDR1 SGHAT, CDR2 FQNNGV. V shed 6 bases and J 3 bases; nucleotides not matched to a gene: 2. This CDR3 is 12 amino acids long. The CDR3: CASRGTDYEQYF. The CDR3 nucleotides are TGTGCCAGCAGGGGGACAGACTACGAGCAGTACTTC.

The chain recombines TRBV25-1 with TRBJ2-1; 9 bases align to TRBD2. Germline V gene sequence: CDR1 MGHDK, CDR2 SYGVNS. The CDR3 sequence is 15 residues long. The V segment lost 4 bases and the J segment 6 bases; nucleotides outside the gene matches: 7. The CDR3 region is CASSGYSGSFNEQFF. DNA of the CDR3: TGTGCCAGCAGTGGTTATAGCGGGAGCTTCAATGAGCAGTTCTTC. Complete variable domain (other parts from reference TRBV25-1 and TRBJ2-1): EADIYQTPRYLVIGTGKKITLECSQTMGHDKMYWYQQDPGMELHLIHYSYGVNSTEKGDLSSESTVSRIRTEHFPLTLESARPSHTSQYLCASSGYSGSFNEQFFGPGTRLTVL.

The chain uses TRBV5-4 and TRBJ2-3, with D unclear. Germline assignment: CDR1 SGHNT and CDR2 YYREEE (reference sequence). The CDR3 sequence is 13 residues long. V was pared by 4 bases and J by 0 bases, with 6 bases between. The CDR3 DNA sequence: TGTGCCAGCAGCCAGGACAGCACAGATACGCAGTATTTT. This encodes CASSQDSTDTQYF. Looking up the rest from reference TRBV5-4 and TRBJ2-3 gives the full variable domain: ETGVTQSPTHLIKTRGQQVTLRCSSQSGHNTVSWYQQALGQGPQFIFQYYREEENGRGNFPPRFSGLQFPNYSSELNVNALELDDSALYLCASSQDSTDTQYFGPGTRLTVL.

The chain joins TRBV6-1 to TRBJ2-3; 8 bases fit TRBD1. Germline CDR1 and CDR2: MNHNS and SASEGT. The CDR3 consists of 14 residues. Trimming at V came to 6 bases and at J to 4 bases, leaving 6 bases not matched to a gene. The CDR3 loop reads CASRKQGAADTQYF. CDR3 nucleotides: TGTGCCAGCAGGAAGCAGGGGGCGGCAGATACGCAGTATTTT.

The V gene is TRBV5-6, the J gene TRBJ2-2, with 9 bases aligning to TRBD2. The V gene end was trimmed by 2 bases and the J gene end by 7 bases; junction bases not matched to a gene: 9. In germline, CDR1 is SGHDT, CDR2 YYEEEE. CDR3 size: 16 residues. The CDR3 bases are TGTGCCAGCAGCTTAGTAGCGGGAGCGAGGGACGGGGAGCTGTTTTTT. It specifies CASSLVAGARDGELFF.

This chain joins TRBV28 and TRBJ1-2, with 8 bases aligning to TRBD1. This CDR3 contains 16 residues. The V segment lost 4 bases and the J segment 6 bases; nucleotides outside the gene matches: 13. CDR1 and CDR2 (germline): MDHEN, SYDVKM. The CDR3 region has the DNA TGTGCCAGCAGTTCCGGACAGGGCAGGAGGGGGAATGGCTACACCTTC. Protein product: CASSSGQGRRGNGYTF.

This sequence joins TRBV25-1 and TRBJ1-5, with 9 nucleotides matching TRBD1. CDR3 size: 17 residues. Germline CDR1 is MGHDK and CDR2 is SYGVNS. Trimming cost V 5 bases and J 6 bases; bases outside gene matches: 14. The CDR3 DNA reads as TGTGCCAGCAGTACCTCCCTCGGGACAGGGCGGTGTCAGCCCCAGCATTTT. The encoded protein is CASSTSLGTGRCQPQHF.

This chain connects TRBV28 to TRBJ2-4, with 12 bases that match TRBD2. The CDR3 contains 20 residues. V lost 5 bases and J lost 1; bases outside the gene matches: 15. CDR1 is MDHEN and CDR2 is SYDVKM in the germline V gene. The DNA of the CDR3 is TGTGCCAGCAGTCTCATTTACACTAGCGGGAGGATCGGGGCCAAAAACATTCAGTACTTC. This codes for CASSLIYTSGRIGAKNIQYF.

The chain joins TRBV7-8 to TRBJ2-1; no definite D call. This CDR3 contains 14 residues. Trimming cost V 5 bases and J 5 bases, with 13 bases left between them. The germline CDR1 and CDR2 sequences are SGHVS and FQNEAQ. The DNA of the CDR3 is TGTGCCAGCAGCCCGCGGTTGGGCAACAATGAGCAGTTCTTC. Protein: CASSPRLGNNEQFF.

This chain links TRBV27 with TRBJ2-2; 8 bases match TRBD1. V lost 3 bases, J lost 5 bases, and 2 bases stayed unmatched. The CDR3 has 14 residues. Germline lookup yields CDR1 MNHEY and CDR2 SMNVEV (reference sequence). CDR3 DNA sequence: TGTGCCAGCAGTTTCTACAGGGGGACCGGGGAGCTGTTTTTT. This sequence encodes CASSFYRGTGELFF.

The V call is TRBV2, the J call TRBJ2-3; 7 positions agree with TRBD2. V was pared by 6 bases and J by 1 base, with 7 bases of the junction left unmatched. The CDR3 has 15 residues. Germline values: CDR1 SNHLY, CDR2 FYNNEI. Here the CDR3 DNA reads TGTGCCAGCAGAGCGGGGTACCACGGCACAGATACGCAGTATTTT. Residues: CASRAGYHGTDTQYF.

This chain links TRBV30 with TRBJ1-1; D is ambiguous. With 3 bases removed from V and 7 bases from J, the gap between germline ends came to 9 bases. Germline V gives CDR1 GTSNPN, CDR2 SVGIG (reference sequence). This CDR3 contains 11 residues. CDR3 nucleotide sequence: TGTGCCTGGAGCGAAAGACTTGAAGCTTTCTTT. It specifies CAWSERLEAFF.

The chain recombines TRBV5-4 with TRBJ2-2; D unclear. Germline assignment: CDR1 SGHNT and CDR2 YYREEE (reference sequence). Deletions cut 0 bases from V and 8 bases from J, with 8 bases between. The length of the CDR3 is 13 residues. The DNA for the CDR3 is TGTGCCAGCAGCTTGGCCAATGCGGGGGAGCTGTTTTTT. Amino acid sequence: CASSLANAGELFF.

This chain links TRBV6-6 with TRBJ2-7; the D is unclear. Trimming took 0 bases from V and 6 from J, leaving 9 bases between them. Looked up from germline, CDR1 is MNHNY and CDR2 is SVGAGI (reference sequence). The CDR3 consists of 13 residues. The CDR3 DNA reads TGTGCCAGCAGTTACTCGTACGGGTCCGAGCAGTACTTC. This gives the protein CASSYSYGSEQYF.

The chain recombines TRBV27 with TRBJ1-1, with D perhaps matching TRBD1 (5 bases). Between the trimmed V and J ends, which lost 6 bases and 9 bases, there was a span of 20 bases. Per germline, CDR1 MNHEY and CDR2 SMNVEV (reference sequence). The CDR3 is made up of 14 amino acids. DNA for the CDR3: TGTGCCAGCAGGGGCGGCCTGAGGCAGGGTAAAGCTTTCTTT. The encoded protein is CASRGGLRQGKAFF.

The CDR3 DNA is TGCAGCGGCCGGGACATCAGCACAGATACGCAGTATTTT. Amino acid sequence: CSGRDISTDTQYF. The chain recombines TRBV29-1 with TRBJ2-3, with D possibly matching TRBD1 (6 bases). V shed 7 bases and J shed 0 bases, with 11 bases lying between them. The CDR3 loop spans 13 amino acids. Germline V gene sequence: CDR1 SQVTM, CDR2 ANQGSEA.

The chain links TRBV10-2 to TRBJ2-3; 8 bases map to TRBD2. The germline V gene encodes CDR1 WSHSY and CDR2 SAAADI. J lost 1 base, V lost 2 bases, and 5 bases had no gene match. The CDR3 contains 16 residues. CDR3 DNA: TGCGCCAGCAGTGAGGCGGGGGGAGGGGGCACAGATACGCAGTATTTT. It specifies CASSEAGGGGTDTQYF.

The chain joins TRBV11-3 to TRBJ2-1; no clear D gene. Germline V gene data show CDR1 as SGHNT and CDR2 as YENEEA. There are 13 residues in the CDR3. Trimming pared 5 bases from V and 0 bases from J, leaving 5 bases between. CDR3 loop: CASSPGSYNEQFF. The DNA of the CDR3 is TGTGCCAGCAGCCCAGGCTCCTACAATGAGCAGTTCTTC.

This rearrangement joins TRBV15 to TRBJ1-3; possibly TRBD1 for D (6 bases). The CDR3 covers 16 residues. Trimming removed 10 bases at V and 3 bases at J, with 22 bases between. Germline V gene sequence: CDR1 LNHNV, CDR2 YYDKDF (reference sequence). CDR3 sequence (DNA): TGTGCCAGCTCATCCCTATTGGCAGGGGTTGGAAACACCATATATTTT. Residues: CASSSLLAGVGNTIYF. Looking up the rest from reference TRBV15 and TRBJ1-3 gives the full variable domain: DAMVIQNPRYQVTQFGKPVTLSCSQTLNHNVMYWYQQKSSQAPKLLFHYYDKDFNNEADTPDNFQSRRPNTSFCFLDIRSPGLGDTAMYLCASSSLLAGVGNTIYFGEGSWLTVV.

The V gene is TRBV29-1, the J gene TRBJ2-3, with 7 bases identical to TRBD2. Germline V CDR1 and CDR2: SQVTM, ANQGSEA. The V and J ends lost 3 bases and 1 base, in that order; junction bases with no gene match: 7. The CDR3 consists of 15 residues. The CDR3 DNA reads TGCAGCGTTGAGTCTGGGGGGAGGGGCACAGATACGCAGTATTTT. Protein sequence: CSVESGGRGTDTQYF.

V gene TRBV27 combines with J gene TRBJ2-1; 9 positions match TRBD1. V lost 6 bases, J lost 4 bases, and 10 bases stayed unmatched. The CDR3 covers 16 residues. CDR1 and CDR2 (germline): MNHEY, SMNVEV (reference sequence). The CDR3 here is CASRYHRGHLYNEQFF. For the CDR3, the DNA is TGTGCCAGCAGATACCACAGGGGGCATTTGTACAATGAGCAGTTCTTC.

V and J are TRBV2 and TRBJ2-5; 9 nucleotides agree with TRBD2. Germline values: CDR1 SNHLY, CDR2 FYNNEI. V trimming: 4 bases; J trimming: 1 base; junction bases outside the gene matches: 4. The CDR3 has 15 amino acids. The CDR3 protein is CASSGLTSGQETQYF. CDR3 bases: TGTGCCAGCAGTGGACTGACTAGCGGCCAAGAGACCCAGTACTTC. Supplemented by reference TRBV2 and TRBJ2-5, the full variable domain reads EPEVTQTPSHQVTQMGQEVILRCVPISNHLYFYWYRQILGQKVEFLVSFYNNEISEKSEIFDDQFSVERPDGSNFTLKIRSTKLEDSAMYFCASSGLTSGQETQYFGPGTRLLVL.